This T cell receptor beta chain was retrieved from a study of cytomegalovirus exposure and HLA in healthy donors. The CDR3 totals 15 residues. Trimming cost V 2 bases and J 2 bases; bases outside gene matches: 2. In germline, CDR1 is MDHEN, CDR2 SYDVKM. Use of 60 Vbeta and 13 Jbeta primers characterized the PCR. Authors' processing steps: The count from a later analysis was roughly 80 million unique TCR beta chains, roughly 11 million of them shared. Method: immunoSEQ multiplex PCR; TCRdb's copy keeps in-frame clones and lacks some. That table furnishes V, J and clone size, whereas the DNA furnished D and trimming. The profile shows roughly 100,000 clones, 75% to 85% of them singletons.

The TCR comes from a man younger than 45 in good health and CMV-seronegative. The sample comprised PBMCs. The J gene is TRBJ2-3, the V gene TRBV28; 9 positions match TRBD1. The CDR3 here is CASSLGQGITDTQYF. CDR3 in DNA: TGTGCCAGCAGTTTAGGACAGGGGATCACAGATACGCAGTATTTT.